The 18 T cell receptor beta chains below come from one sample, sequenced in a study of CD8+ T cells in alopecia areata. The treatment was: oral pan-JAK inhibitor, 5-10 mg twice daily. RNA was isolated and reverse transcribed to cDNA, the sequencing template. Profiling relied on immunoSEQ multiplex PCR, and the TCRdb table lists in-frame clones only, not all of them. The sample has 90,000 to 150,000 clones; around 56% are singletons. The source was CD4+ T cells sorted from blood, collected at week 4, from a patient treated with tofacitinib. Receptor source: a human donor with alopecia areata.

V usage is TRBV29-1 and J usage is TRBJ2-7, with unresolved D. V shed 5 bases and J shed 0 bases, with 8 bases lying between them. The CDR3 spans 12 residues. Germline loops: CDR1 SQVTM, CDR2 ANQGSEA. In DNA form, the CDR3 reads TGCAGCGTTAAGATTGACTCCTACGAGCAGTACTTC. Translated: CSVKIDSYEQYF.

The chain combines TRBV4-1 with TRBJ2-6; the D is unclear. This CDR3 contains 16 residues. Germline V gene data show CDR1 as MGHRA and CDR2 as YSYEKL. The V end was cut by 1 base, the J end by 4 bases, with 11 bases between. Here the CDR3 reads CASSQGETVGANVLTF. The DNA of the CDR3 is TGCGCCAGCAGCCAAGGGGAAACTGTGGGGGCCAACGTCCTGACTTTC.

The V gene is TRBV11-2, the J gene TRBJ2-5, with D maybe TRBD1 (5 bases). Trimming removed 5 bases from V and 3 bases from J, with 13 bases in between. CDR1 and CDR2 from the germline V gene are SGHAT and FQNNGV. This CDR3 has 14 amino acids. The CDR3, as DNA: TGTGCCAGCAGCCGTTATGGGGCAGAAGAGACCCAGTACTTC. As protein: CASSRYGAEETQYF.

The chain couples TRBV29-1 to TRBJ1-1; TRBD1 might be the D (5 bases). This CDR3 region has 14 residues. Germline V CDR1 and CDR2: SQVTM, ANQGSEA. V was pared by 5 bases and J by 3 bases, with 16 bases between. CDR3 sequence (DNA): TGCAGCGTTCCCTGGGCGGGACGGGACACTGAAGCTTTCTTT. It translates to CSVPWAGRDTEAFF.

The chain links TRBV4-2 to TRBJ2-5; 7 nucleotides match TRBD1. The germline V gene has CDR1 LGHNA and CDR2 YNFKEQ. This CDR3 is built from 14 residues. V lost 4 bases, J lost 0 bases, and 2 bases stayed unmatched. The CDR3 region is CASSLGQDQETQYF. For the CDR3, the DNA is TGTGCCAGCAGCCTAGGACAGGACCAAGAGACCCAGTACTTC.

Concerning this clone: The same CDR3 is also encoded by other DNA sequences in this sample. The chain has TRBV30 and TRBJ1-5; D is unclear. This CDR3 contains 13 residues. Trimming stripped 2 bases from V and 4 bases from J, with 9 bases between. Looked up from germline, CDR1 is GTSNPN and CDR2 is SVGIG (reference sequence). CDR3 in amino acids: CAWSSGGNQPQHF. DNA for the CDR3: TGTGCCTGGAGTAGTGGAGGGAATCAGCCCCAGCATTTT.

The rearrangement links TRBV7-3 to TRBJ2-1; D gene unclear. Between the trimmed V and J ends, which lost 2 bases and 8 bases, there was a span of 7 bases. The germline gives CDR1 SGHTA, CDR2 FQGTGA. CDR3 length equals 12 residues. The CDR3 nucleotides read TGTGCCAGCAGCTTAGATGGGCATGAGCAGTTCTTC. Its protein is CASSLDGHEQFF.

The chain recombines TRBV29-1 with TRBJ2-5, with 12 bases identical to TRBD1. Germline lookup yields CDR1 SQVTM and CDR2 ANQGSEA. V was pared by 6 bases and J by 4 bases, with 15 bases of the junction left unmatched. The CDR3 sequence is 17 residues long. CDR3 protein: CSVVPGQGAGLGETQYF. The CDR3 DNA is TGCAGCGTCGTTCCGGGACAGGGGGCTGGGTTGGGAGAGACCCAGTACTTC.

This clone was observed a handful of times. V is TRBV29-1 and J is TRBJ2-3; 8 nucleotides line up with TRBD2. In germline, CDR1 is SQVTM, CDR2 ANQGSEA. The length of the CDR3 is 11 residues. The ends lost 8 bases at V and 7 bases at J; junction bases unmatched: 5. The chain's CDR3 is CSSTSGHTQYF. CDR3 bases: TGCAGCAGCACTAGCGGTCATACGCAGTATTTT.

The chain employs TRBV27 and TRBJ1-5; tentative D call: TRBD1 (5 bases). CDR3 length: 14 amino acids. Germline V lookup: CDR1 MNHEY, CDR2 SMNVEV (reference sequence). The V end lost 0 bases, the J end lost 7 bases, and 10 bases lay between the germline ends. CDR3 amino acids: CASSLSGGYQPQHF. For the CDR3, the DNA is TGTGCCAGCAGTTTATCGGGGGGATACCAGCCCCAGCATTTT.

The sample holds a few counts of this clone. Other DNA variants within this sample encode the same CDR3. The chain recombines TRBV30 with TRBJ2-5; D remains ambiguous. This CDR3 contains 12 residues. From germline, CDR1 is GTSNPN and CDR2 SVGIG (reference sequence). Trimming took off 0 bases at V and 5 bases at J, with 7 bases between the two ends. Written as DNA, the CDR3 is TGTGCCTGGAGTGTCCCTCTGGAGACCCAGTACTTC. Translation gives CAWSVPLETQYF. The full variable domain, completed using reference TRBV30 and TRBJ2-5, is SQTIHQWPATLVQPVGSPLSLECTVEGTSNPNLYWYRQAAGRGLQLLFYSVGIGQISSEVPQNLSASRPQDRQFILSSKKLLLSDSGFYLCAWSVPLETQYFGPGTRLLVL.

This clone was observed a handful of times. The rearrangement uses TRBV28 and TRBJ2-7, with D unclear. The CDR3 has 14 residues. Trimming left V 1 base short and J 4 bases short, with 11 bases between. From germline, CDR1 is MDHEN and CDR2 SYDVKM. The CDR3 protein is CASSLSGSRYEQYF. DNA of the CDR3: TGTGCCAGCAGTTTATCAGGCAGCCGGTACGAGCAGTACTTC.

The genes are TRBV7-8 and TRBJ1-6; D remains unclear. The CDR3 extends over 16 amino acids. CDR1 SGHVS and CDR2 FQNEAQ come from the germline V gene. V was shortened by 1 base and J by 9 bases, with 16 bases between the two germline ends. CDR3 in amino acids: CASSLVESGSGSPLHF. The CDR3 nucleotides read TGTGCCAGCAGCTTAGTCGAGTCGGGTTCAGGTTCACCCCTCCACTTT.

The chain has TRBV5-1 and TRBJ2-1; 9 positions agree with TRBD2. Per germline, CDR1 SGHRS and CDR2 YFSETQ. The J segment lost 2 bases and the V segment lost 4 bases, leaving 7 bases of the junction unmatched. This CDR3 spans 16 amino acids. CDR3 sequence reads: CASSQKTSGTYNEQFF. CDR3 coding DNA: TGCGCCAGCAGCCAAAAGACTAGCGGAACCTACAATGAGCAGTTCTTC.

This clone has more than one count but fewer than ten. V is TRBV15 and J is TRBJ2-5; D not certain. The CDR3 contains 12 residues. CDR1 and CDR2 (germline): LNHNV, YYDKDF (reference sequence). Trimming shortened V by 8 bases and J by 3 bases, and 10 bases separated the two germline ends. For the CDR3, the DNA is TGTGCCACCGGCGTGGGGAAAGAGACCCAGTACTTC. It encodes CATGVGKETQYF.

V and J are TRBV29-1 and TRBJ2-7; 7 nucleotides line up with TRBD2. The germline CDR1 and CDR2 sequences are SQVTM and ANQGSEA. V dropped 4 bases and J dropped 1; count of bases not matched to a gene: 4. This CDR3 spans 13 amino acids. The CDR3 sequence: CSVAWGGSYEQYF. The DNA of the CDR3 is TGCAGCGTTGCGTGGGGGGGATCCTACGAGCAGTACTTC.

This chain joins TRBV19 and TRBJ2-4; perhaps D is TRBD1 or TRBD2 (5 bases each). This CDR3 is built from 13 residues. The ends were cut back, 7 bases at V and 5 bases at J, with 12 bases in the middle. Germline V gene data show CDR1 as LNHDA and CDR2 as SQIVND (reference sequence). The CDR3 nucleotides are TGTGCCAGTACCTACCCGGGGCAAAACATTCAGTACTTC. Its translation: CASTYPGQNIQYF. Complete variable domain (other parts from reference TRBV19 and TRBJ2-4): DGGITQSPKYLFRKEGQNVTLSCEQNLNHDAMYWYRQDPGQGLRLIYYSQIVNDFQKGDIAEGYSVSREKKESFPLTVTSAQKNPTAFYLCASTYPGQNIQYFGAGTRLSVL.

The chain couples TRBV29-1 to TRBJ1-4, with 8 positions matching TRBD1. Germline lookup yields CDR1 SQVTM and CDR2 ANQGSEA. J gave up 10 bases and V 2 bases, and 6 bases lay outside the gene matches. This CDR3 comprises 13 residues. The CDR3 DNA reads TGCAGCGTTGAAACGGTTGGACAGGGAAAACTGTTTTTT. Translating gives CSVETVGQGKLFF.